These T cell receptor beta chains were read from a single sample in a study of vaccination and CD4 T cells after COVID-19. For these receptors, no antigen is known. TCRdb ran MiXCR on the PCR reads and lists one entry per CDR3 protein. The profile covers about 14,000 distinct CDR3 sequences, with about 29% appearing a single time and roughly a fifth taken by the ten largest. The specimen sequenced was cultured CD4+ T cells from blood. All receptors come from a human donor with COVID-19. CDR3s include the opening cysteine and the closing phenylalanine or tryptophan. A D gene is named only where the DNA matches it firmly. Rows give clone size only sometimes, using once, few, many, or a class for an expanded clone.

cdr3_nt cdr3_aa j_call clone_size d_call v_call
TGTGCCAGCAGCCAAGATCCCGTAGGACAGGGGTTTGAAAAACTGTTTTTT CASSQDPVGQGFEKLFF TRBJ1-4 - TRBD1 TRBV4-2
TGTGCCAGCAGTTACCGCCGGGGACAGGGTGTCTACGGGCAGTACTTC CASSYRRGQGVYGQYF TRBJ2-7 - TRBD1 TRBV6-5
TGTGCCAGCAGCGGACAGACAGGGGTGGGCTATGGCTACACCTTC CASSGQTGVGYGYTF TRBJ1-2 few TRBD1 TRBV9
TGTGCCAGCAGCCAAGCCCGAGGAATAGGGGTGAACACTGAAGCTTTCTTT CASSQARGIGVNTEAFF TRBJ1-1 - - TRBV4-2
TGTGCCAGTAGTACCACAGGGGAAGAGACCCAGTACTTC CASSTTGEETQYF TRBJ2-5 - TRBD1 TRBV19
TGTGCCAGCAGGCCACAGGGGGCCAGCCAAGAGACCCAGTACTTC CASRPQGASQETQYF TRBJ2-5 medium-sized TRBD1 TRBV5-4
TGTGCCACTTCAGCGGGGGGAACCACCGGGGAGCTGTTTTTT CATSAGGTTGELFF TRBJ2-2 few TRBD2 TRBV24-1
TGTGCCAGCAGTGAGGTGGGAGGAGGAGAAAAACTGTTTTTT CASSEVGGGEKLFF TRBJ1-4 - - TRBV25-1
TGTGCCACCAGTCAGGGCAGAGAATACCAAGAGACCCAGTACTTC CATSQGREYQETQYF TRBJ2-5 - - TRBV24-1
TGCAGCGTCGAAGACCTGTCCCAGTACTTC CSVEDLSQYF TRBJ2-5 - - TRBV29-1
TGTGCCAGCAGTTCCTCCCAGGTTTCCTACAATGAGCAGTTCTTC CASSSSQVSYNEQFF TRBJ2-1 - - TRBV6-2/TRBV6-3
TGTGCCAGCAGCTACCTGGGGGGGGGGCCGGGGGAGCAGTACTTC CASSYLGGGPGEQYF TRBJ2-7 - - TRBV11-2
TGTGCCAGCAGCTTAGTTCGAGTCGGGAACACTGAAGCTTTCTTT CASSLVRVGNTEAFF TRBJ1-1 few - TRBV7-2
TGTGCCAGCAGCTTAGGAACCGGGGGTGAAGCTTTCTTT CASSLGTGGEAFF TRBJ1-1 - - TRBV7-8